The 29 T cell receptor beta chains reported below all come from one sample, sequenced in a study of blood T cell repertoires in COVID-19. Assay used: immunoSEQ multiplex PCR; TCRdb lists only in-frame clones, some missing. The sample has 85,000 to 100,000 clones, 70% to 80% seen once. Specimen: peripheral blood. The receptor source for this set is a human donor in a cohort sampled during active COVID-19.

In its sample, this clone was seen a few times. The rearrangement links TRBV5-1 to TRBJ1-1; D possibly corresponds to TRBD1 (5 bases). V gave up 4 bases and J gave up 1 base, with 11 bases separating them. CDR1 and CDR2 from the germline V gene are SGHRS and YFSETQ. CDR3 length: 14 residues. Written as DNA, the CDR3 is TGCGCCAGCAGCCGCGGGGCGGGGAACACTGAAGCTTTCTTT. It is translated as CASSRGAGNTEAFF.

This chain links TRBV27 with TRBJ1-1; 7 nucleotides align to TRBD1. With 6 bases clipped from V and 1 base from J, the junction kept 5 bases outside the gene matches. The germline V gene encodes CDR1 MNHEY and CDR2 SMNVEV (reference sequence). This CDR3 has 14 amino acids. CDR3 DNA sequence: TGTGCCAGCAGCATCCGGGACAGGAACACTGAAGCTTTCTTT. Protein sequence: CASSIRDRNTEAFF.

The CDR3 bases are TGTGCCAGCAGCTCGCGACAGGCCCCAAATTCACCCCTCCACTTT. Translating gives CASSSRQAPNSPLHF. The chain recombines TRBV7-2 with TRBJ1-6; TRBD1 is a possible D gene (6 bases). Germline values: CDR1 SGHTA, CDR2 FQGNSA. V lost 4 bases and J lost 7, with 14 bases in between. The CDR3 consists of 15 residues.

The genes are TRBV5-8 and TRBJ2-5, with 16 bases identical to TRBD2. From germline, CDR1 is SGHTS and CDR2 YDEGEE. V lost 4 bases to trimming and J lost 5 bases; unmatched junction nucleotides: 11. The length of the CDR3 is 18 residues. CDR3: CASSHGTSGRAGRETQYF. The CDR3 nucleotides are TGTGCCAGCAGCCATGGGACTAGCGGGAGGGCCGGTCGGGAGACCCAGTACTTC.

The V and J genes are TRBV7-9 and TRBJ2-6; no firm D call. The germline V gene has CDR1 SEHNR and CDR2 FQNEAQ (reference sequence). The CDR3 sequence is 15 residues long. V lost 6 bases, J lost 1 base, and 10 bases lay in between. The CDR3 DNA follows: TGTGCCAGCAGTAGCTTGGTTTCTGGGGCCAACGTCCTGACTTTC. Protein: CASSSLVSGANVLTF.

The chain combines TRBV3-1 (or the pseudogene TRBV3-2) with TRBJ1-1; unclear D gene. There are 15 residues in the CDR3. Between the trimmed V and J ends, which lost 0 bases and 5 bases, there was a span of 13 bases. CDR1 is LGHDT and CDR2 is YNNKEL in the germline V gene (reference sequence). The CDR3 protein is CASSQDMTSTTEAFF. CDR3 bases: TGTGCCAGCAGCCAAGATATGACATCGACAACTGAAGCTTTCTTT.

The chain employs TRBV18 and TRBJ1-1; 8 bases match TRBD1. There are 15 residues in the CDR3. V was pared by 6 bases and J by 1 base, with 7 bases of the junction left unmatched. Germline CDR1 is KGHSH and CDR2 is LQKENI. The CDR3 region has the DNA TGTGCCAGCTCCCGGGGACAGGACGAGAACACTGAAGCTTTCTTT. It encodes CASSRGQDENTEAFF. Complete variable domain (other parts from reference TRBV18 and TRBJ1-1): NAGVMQNPRHLVRRRGQEARLRCSPMKGHSHVYWYRQLPEEGLKFMVYLQKENIIDESGMPKERFSAEFPKEGPSILRIQQVVRGDSAAYFCASSRGQDENTEAFFGQGTRLTVV.

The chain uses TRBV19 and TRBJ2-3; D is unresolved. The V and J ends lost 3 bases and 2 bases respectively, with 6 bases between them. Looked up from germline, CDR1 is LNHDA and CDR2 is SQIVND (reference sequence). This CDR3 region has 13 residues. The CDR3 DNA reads TGTGCCAGTAGTATGGTAGTCACAGATACGCAGTATTTT. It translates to CASSMVVTDTQYF.

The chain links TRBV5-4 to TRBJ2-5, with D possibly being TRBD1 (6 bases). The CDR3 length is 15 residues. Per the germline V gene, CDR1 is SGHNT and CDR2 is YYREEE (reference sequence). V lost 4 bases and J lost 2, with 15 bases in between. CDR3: CASSAATGRQETQYF. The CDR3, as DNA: TGTGCCAGCAGCGCCGCGACAGGACGACAAGAGACCCAGTACTTC. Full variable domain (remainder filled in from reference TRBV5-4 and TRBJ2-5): ETGVTQSPTHLIKTRGQQVTLRCSSQSGHNTVSWYQQALGQGPQFIFQYYREEENGRGNFPPRFSGLQFPNYSSELNVNALELDDSALYLCASSAATGRQETQYFGPGTRLLVL.

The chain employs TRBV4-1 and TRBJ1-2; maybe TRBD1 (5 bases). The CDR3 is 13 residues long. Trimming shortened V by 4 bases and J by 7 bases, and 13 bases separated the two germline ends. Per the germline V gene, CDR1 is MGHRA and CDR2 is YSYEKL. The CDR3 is CASSPFGTGGYTF. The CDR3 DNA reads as TGCGCCAGCAGCCCATTCGGGACTGGTGGCTACACCTTC.

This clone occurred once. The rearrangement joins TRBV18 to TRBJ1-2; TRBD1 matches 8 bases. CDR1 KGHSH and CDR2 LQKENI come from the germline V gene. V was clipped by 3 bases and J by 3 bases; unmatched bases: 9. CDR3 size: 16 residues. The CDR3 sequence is CASSPFQTGEHYGYTF. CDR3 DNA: TGTGCCAGCTCACCGTTCCAGACAGGGGAACACTATGGCTACACCTTC.

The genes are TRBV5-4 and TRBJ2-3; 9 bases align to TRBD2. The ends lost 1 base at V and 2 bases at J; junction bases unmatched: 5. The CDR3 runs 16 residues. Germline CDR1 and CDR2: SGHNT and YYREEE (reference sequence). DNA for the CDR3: TGTGCCAGCAGCTTGACGCTAGCGGGGAACACAGATACGCAGTATTTT. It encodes CASSLTLAGNTDTQYF. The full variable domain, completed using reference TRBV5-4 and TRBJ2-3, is ETGVTQSPTHLIKTRGQQVTLRCSSQSGHNTVSWYQQALGQGPQFIFQYYREEENGRGNFPPRFSGLQFPNYSSELNVNALELDDSALYLCASSLTLAGNTDTQYFGPGTRLTVL.

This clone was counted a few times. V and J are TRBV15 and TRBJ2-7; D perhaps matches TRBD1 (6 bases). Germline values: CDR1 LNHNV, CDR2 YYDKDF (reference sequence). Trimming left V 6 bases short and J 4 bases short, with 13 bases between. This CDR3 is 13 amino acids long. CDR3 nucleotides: TGTGCCACCAGTTATAACAGGGTTTACGAGCAGTACTTC. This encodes CATSYNRVYEQYF.

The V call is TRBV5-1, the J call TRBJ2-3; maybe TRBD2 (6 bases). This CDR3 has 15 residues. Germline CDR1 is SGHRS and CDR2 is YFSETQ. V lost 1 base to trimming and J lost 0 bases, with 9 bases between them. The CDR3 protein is CASSLRGASTDTQYF. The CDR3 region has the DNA TGCGCCAGCAGCTTGCGCGGGGCTAGCACAGATACGCAGTATTTT.

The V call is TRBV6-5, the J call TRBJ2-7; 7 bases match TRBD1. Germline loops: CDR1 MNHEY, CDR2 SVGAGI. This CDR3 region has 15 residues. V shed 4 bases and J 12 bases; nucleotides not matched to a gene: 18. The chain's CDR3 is CASSFETGYPAGGYF. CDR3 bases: TGTGCCAGCAGTTTCGAGACAGGGTATCCGGCAGGGGGGTACTTC.

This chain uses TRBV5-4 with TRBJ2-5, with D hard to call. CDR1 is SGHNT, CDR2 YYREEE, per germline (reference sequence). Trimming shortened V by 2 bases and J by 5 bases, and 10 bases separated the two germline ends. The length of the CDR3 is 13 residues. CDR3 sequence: CASSFAPGETQYF. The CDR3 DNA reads TGTGCCAGCAGCTTTGCTCCCGGGGAGACCCAGTACTTC.

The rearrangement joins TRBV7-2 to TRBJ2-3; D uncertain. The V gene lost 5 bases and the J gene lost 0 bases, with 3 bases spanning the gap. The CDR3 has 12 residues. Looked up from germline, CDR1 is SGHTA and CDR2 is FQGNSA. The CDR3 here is CASSISTDTQYF. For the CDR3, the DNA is TGTGCCAGCAGCATAAGCACAGATACGCAGTATTTT.

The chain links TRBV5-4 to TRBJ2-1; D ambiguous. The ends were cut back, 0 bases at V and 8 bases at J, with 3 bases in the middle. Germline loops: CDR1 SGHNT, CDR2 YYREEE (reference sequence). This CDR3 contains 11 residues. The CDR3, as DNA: TGTGCCAGCAGCTTGGGGCATGAGCAGTTCTTC. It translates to CASSLGHEQFF.

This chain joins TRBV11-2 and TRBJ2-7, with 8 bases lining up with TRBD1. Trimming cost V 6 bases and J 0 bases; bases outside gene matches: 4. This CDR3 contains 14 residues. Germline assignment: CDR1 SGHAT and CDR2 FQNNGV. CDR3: CASRRQGNSYEQYF. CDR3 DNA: TGTGCCAGCAGGAGACAGGGGAACTCCTACGAGCAGTACTTC.

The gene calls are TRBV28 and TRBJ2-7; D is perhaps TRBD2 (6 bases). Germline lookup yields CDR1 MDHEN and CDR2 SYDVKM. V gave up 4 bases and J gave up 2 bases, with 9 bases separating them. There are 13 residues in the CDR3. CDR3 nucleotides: TGTGCCAGCAGTTGGGGCGGGGCCTACGAGCAGTACTTC. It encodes CASSWGGAYEQYF.

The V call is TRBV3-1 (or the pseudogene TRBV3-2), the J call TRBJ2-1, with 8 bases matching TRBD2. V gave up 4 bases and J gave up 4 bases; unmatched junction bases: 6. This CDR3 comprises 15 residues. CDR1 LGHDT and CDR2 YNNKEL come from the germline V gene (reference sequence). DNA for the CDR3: TGTGCCAGCAGCCGGCGCGGGAGGAGGTACAATGAGCAGTTCTTC. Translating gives CASSRRGRRYNEQFF.

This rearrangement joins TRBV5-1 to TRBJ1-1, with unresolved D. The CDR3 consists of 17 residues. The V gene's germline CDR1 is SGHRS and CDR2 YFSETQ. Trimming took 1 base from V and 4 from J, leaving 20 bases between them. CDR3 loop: CASSLMGYGSEGTEAFF. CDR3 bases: TGCGCCAGCAGCTTGATGGGGTACGGCAGTGAGGGCACTGAAGCTTTCTTT.

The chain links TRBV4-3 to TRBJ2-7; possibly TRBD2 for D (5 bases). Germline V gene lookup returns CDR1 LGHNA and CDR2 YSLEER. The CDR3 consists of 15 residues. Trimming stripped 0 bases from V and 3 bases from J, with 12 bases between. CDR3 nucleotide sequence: TGCGCCAGCAGCCAAGACCGCGGGCGAGGCTACGAGCAGTACTTC. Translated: CASSQDRGRGYEQYF.

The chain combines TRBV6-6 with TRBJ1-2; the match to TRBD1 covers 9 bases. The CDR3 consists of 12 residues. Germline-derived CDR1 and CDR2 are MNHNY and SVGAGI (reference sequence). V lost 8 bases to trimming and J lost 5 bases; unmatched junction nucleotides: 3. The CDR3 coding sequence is TGTGCCAGCGGACAGGGGTCATATGGCTACACCTTC. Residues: CASGQGSYGYTF.

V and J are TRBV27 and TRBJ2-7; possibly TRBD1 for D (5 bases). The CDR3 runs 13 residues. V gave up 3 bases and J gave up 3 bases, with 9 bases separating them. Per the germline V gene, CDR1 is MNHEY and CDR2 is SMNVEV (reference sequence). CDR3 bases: TGTGCCAGCAGTTTGGCTGACAGCTACGAGCAGTACTTC. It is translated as CASSLADSYEQYF.

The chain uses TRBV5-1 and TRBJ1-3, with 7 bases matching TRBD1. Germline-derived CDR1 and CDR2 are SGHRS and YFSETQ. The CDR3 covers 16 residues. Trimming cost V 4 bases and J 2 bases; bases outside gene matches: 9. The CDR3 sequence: CASSPGGTGAGNTIYF. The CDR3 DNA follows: TGCGCCAGCAGCCCCGGGGGTACAGGGGCTGGAAACACCATATATTTT.

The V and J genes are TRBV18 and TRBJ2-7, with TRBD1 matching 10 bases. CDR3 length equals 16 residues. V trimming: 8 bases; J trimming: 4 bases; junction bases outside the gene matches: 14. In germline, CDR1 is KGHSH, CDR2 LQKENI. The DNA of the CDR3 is TGTGCCAGCACCCCCGCCGGGACAGGGGACCGGTACGAGCAGTACTTC. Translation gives CASTPAGTGDRYEQYF.

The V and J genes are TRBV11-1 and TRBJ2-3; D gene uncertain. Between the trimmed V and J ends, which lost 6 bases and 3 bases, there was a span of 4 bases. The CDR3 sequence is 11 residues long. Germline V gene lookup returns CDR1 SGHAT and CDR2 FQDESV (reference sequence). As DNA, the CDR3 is TGTGCCAGCAGTATGACAGATACGCAGTATTTT. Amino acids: CASSMTDTQYF. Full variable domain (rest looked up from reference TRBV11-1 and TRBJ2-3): EAEVAQSPRYKITEKSQAVAFWCDPISGHATLYWYRQILGQGPELLVQFQDESVVDDSQLPKDRFSAERLKGVDSTLKIQPAELGDSAMYLCASSMTDTQYFGPGTRLTVL.

CDR3 nucleotides: TGTGCCAGCAGCTTACTAGCGGGAGGACTGGATGAGCAGTTCTTC. It is translated as CASSLLAGGLDEQFF. This chain uses TRBV7-3 with TRBJ2-1; 11 nucleotides align to TRBD2. V was clipped by 2 bases and J by 8 bases; unmatched bases: 5. The CDR3 spans 15 residues. In germline, CDR1 is SGHTA, CDR2 FQGTGA.